A selection of T cell receptor beta chains follows, all from one sample in a study of T cell repertoires and HLA-DP antigens. Sequencing used immunoSEQ multiplex PCR; TCRdb keeps in-frame clones, though not all of them. The top ten hold roughly 0.3% of the sample, which has around 100,000 clones, 90% to 95% seen once. Which antigens these TCRs recognize remains unknown. The sample was CD4+ T cells from PBMCs. Source of these receptors: a woman under 30 in good health and CMV-seronegative. Each CDR3 is given with its conserved first and last residue. The order of the fields is CDR3 DNA, CDR3 protein, D gene, V gene, clone size, J gene. D genes are given only for firm matches. Clone size is given for some rows only: seen once, a few or many times, or a class if the clone is expanded.

TGTGCCAGCAGCTTCGGGGCAGGGGAAGGGTATGGCTACACCTTC CASSFGAGEGYGYTF NA TRBV5-4 NA TRBJ1-2
TGTGCCATCAGTGATCTCGTTGGGACAGGGATGGCAGATACGCAGTATTTT CAISDLVGTGMADTQYF TRBD1 TRBV10-3 NA TRBJ2-3
TGCGCCAGCAGCCAAATGGGGCAGGGAGGAAAACTCACTGAAGCTTTCTTT CASSQMGQGGKLTEAFF NA TRBV4-1 NA TRBJ1-1
TGTGCCAGCTCACCAACAACTAACTATGGCTACACCTTC CASSPTTNYGYTF NA TRBV18 NA TRBJ1-2
TGTGCCAGCAGTTTAGGGACAGGGCCCCAAAAACTCACAGATACGCAGTATTTT CASSLGTGPQKLTDTQYF TRBD1 TRBV25-1 NA TRBJ2-3
TGTGCCAGCAGTTTAAGGCTAGCGGGGACTAGCACAGATACGCAGTATTTT CASSLRLAGTSTDTQYF TRBD2 TRBV27 NA TRBJ2-3
TGTGCCAGCAGTTCAGGGGATGAGGATACGCAGTATTTT CASSSGDEDTQYF NA TRBV11-3 NA TRBJ2-3
TGTGCCAGCAGCTTATCTAGGCAAATGTGGACAGATACGCAGTATTTT CASSLSRQMWTDTQYF NA TRBV7-2 NA TRBJ2-3
TGCGCCAGCAGCTTGTTTTACTCGGGAGAGCAAGAGACCCAGTACTTC CASSLFYSGEQETQYF NA TRBV5-1 NA TRBJ2-5
TGTGCCAGCTCACTCGACAGGGGGCGAACTGAAGCTTTCTTT CASSLDRGRTEAFF TRBD1 TRBV18 NA TRBJ1-1
TGTGCCAGCAGTTTCCGGCGACCTCTAGCGGGGGGGCGAAACACCGGGGAGCTGTTTTTT CASSFRRPLAGGRNTGELFF TRBD2 TRBV28 once TRBJ2-2
TGTGCCACTCAGACAGGGCGGAATGAGCAGTTCTTC CATQTGRNEQFF TRBD1 TRBV10-3 NA TRBJ2-1
TGTGCCAGCAGGGAAGTTTCGACAGGGGGCTACTATGGCTACACCTTC CASREVSTGGYYGYTF TRBD1 TRBV7-2 NA TRBJ1-2
TGCGCCAGCAGCTTTGGGGGGGTCACTAACTATGGCTACACCTTC CASSFGGVTNYGYTF NA TRBV5-1 NA TRBJ1-2
TGCAGCGTTACGGAGAGATTCAACTACGAGCAGTACTTC CSVTERFNYEQYF NA TRBV29-1 NA TRBJ2-7
TGTGCCAGCAGACCAGGGGGCGCGAACACCGGGGAGCTGTTTTTT CASRPGGANTGELFF TRBD1 TRBV6-6 NA TRBJ2-2
TGTGCCAGCAGCGTAGTCTCCGGTGGACCCCAGCATTTT CASSVVSGGPQHF NA TRBV9 NA TRBJ1-5
TGCGCCAGCAGCTGGGGGACAGAACAGATGGCGCAGTATTTT CASSWGTEQMAQYF TRBD1 TRBV5-1 NA TRBJ2-3
TGCGCCAGCAGCGTACTAGCGGGACTTACCTACGAGCAGTACTTC CASSVLAGLTYEQYF TRBD2 TRBV5-1 NA TRBJ2-7
TGTGCCAGTAGTATATCTTCAGGGGATTCCTACGAGCAGTACTTC CASSISSGDSYEQYF NA TRBV19 NA TRBJ2-7
TGTGCCAGTAGTATCACAGGGGGAGGAGAGACCCAGTACTTC CASSITGGGETQYF TRBD1 TRBV19 NA TRBJ2-5
TGTGCCAGCAGCCGCCAGGGGGAGCTGTTTTTT CASSRQGELFF NA TRBV7-9 NA TRBJ2-2
TGTGCCAGCAGTTACCCTCCGGGACAGGGGATTGCTTTCTTT CASSYPPGQGIAFF TRBD1 TRBV6-6 NA TRBJ1-1